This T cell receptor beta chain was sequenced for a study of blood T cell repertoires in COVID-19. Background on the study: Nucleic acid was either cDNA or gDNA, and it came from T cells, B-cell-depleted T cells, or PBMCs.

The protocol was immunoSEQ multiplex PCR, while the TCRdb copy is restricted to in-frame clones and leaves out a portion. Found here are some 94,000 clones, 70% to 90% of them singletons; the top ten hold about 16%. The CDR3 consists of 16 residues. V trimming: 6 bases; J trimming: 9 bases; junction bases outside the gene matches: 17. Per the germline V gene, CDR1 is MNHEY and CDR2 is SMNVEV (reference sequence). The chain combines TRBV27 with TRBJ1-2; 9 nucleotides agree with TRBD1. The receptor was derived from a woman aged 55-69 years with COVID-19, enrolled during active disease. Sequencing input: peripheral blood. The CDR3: CASSFGVGQGIGSYTF. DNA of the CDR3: TGTGCCAGCAGCTTTGGGGTCGGACAGGGGATCGGAAGCTACACCTTC.